These T cell receptor beta chains were read from a single sample in a study of Ad26.COV2.S vaccination and SARS-CoV-2 variants. Sequencing was performed with immunoSEQ multiplex PCR; in TCRdb, only in-frame clones are kept and a portion is missing. The table shows under 600,000 clones, with roughly 87% occurring only once. The sample here was peripheral blood, taken in a trial of Ad26.COV2.S vaccine versus placebo. The receptor set was obtained from a person between 18 and 65 years old who received the Ad26.COV2.S COVID-19 vaccine or a placebo. Both conserved end residues are part of each CDR3.

j_call: TRBJ2-5; v_call: TRBV18; cdr3_aa: CASSPRNAGTSRETQYF
j_call: TRBJ1-5; v_call: TRBV3-1/TRBV3-2; cdr3_aa: CASSQDGGASNQPQHF
j_call: TRBJ2-1; v_call: TRBV30; cdr3_aa: CAWNAGFSYNEQFF
j_call: TRBJ2-7; v_call: TRBV7-9; cdr3_aa: CASSLVGQGAHEQYF
j_call: TRBJ1-2; v_call: TRBV5-8; cdr3_aa: CASSLGKGAGYTF
j_call: TRBJ2-1; v_call: TRBV19; cdr3_aa: CASSLRDSPVNEQFF
j_call: TRBJ2-5; v_call: TRBV5-1; cdr3_aa: CASSLDPSGSETQYF
j_call: TRBJ1-2; v_call: TRBV29-1; cdr3_aa: CSVAGGQYYGYTF
j_call: TRBJ1-3; v_call: TRBV6-5; cdr3_aa: CASSYAPGSGNTIYF
j_call: TRBJ1-6; v_call: TRBV14; cdr3_aa: CASSQDAGVRNSPLHF
j_call: TRBJ2-6; v_call: TRBV4-1; cdr3_aa: CASSPGGRVSGANVLTF
j_call: TRBJ2-7; v_call: TRBV28; cdr3_aa: CASREQYEQYF
j_call: TRBJ1-2; v_call: TRBV7-2; cdr3_aa: CASSLESGQGTYGYTF
j_call: TRBJ2-1; v_call: TRBV7-6; cdr3_aa: CASSLAAGRVGEQFF
j_call: TRBJ2-2; v_call: TRBV21-1; cdr3_aa: CASSNRDRRAGELFF
j_call: TRBJ1-1; v_call: TRBV11-2; cdr3_aa: CASSPRFPAEAFF
j_call: TRBJ1-1; v_call: TRBV5-1; cdr3_aa: CASTPGSPTEAFF
j_call: TRBJ2-7; v_call: TRBV2; cdr3_aa: CASSLLGPYEQYF
j_call: TRBJ2-5; v_call: TRBV18; cdr3_aa: CASSLQKTGRETQYF
j_call: TRBJ2-1; v_call: TRBV30; cdr3_aa: CAWAWGQYNEQFF
j_call: TRBJ2-1; v_call: TRBV5-4; cdr3_aa: CASSLLAGEYNEQFF
j_call: TRBJ1-2; v_call: TRBV11-1; cdr3_aa: CASSPGTGVLHGYTF
j_call: TRBJ2-7; v_call: TRBV11-2; cdr3_aa: CASSSRVPEQYF
j_call: TRBJ1-6; v_call: TRBV2; cdr3_aa: CASSGGENSPLHF
j_call: TRBJ1-5; v_call: TRBV27; cdr3_aa: CASSLAGYNQPQHF
j_call: TRBJ2-2; v_call: TRBV14; cdr3_aa: CASSQRVGTGELFF
j_call: TRBJ1-4; v_call: TRBV7-9; cdr3_aa: CASSQPIATNEKLFF
j_call: TRBJ1-3; v_call: TRBV28; cdr3_aa: CASSLSGKKADTIYF
j_call: TRBJ1-1; v_call: TRBV29-1; cdr3_aa: CSVSTSKNTEAFF
j_call: TRBJ2-5; v_call: TRBV7-2; cdr3_aa: CASRSTGLSQETQYF